These 32 T cell receptor beta chains share one sample of origin, sequenced in a study of cytomegalovirus exposure and HLA in healthy donors. The PCR contained 60 Vbeta and 13 Jbeta primers. Generated by immunoSEQ multiplex PCR, the TCRdb table keeps only in-frame clones and is missing some. Of more than 150,000 clones in the sample, 75% to 90% were seen once. Sequences were obtained from PBMCs. These receptors were collected from a man aged 40-49 years in good health and CMV-seropositive.

J is TRBJ1-1 and V is TRBV4-2; D call uncertain. CDR3 length: 13 amino acids. V gave up 0 bases and J gave up 4 bases, with 6 bases separating them. Germline V gene data show CDR1 as LGHNA and CDR2 as YNFKEQ. The CDR3, as DNA: TGTGCCAGCAGCCAAGATCCGGGCACTGAAGCTTTCTTT. Amino acid sequence: CASSQDPGTEAFF.

This clone was recorded a few times. This rearrangement joins TRBV11-3 to TRBJ2-1; TRBD1 aligns across 11 bases. Germline values: CDR1 SGHNT, CDR2 YENEEA. The length of the CDR3 is 17 residues. V was clipped by 0 bases and J by 8 bases; unmatched bases: 9. The CDR3 region has the DNA TGTGCCAGCAGCTTAGATCAATGGGGACAGGGGGGCCATGAGCAGTTCTTC. Its protein is CASSLDQWGQGGHEQFF.

The rearrangement links TRBV7-3 to TRBJ2-1, with a possible D match to TRBD1 (5 bases). Trimming removed 0 bases from V and 8 bases from J, with 14 bases in between. CDR1 and CDR2 from the germline V gene are SGHTA and FQGTGA. The CDR3 length is 15 residues. CDR3 sequence reads: CASSLTGQKGDEQFF. CDR3 bases: TGTGCCAGCAGCTTAACCGGACAAAAGGGCGATGAGCAGTTCTTC.

This clone was seen just once. This chain uses TRBV30 with TRBJ2-1, with 8 positions matching TRBD2. Per the germline V gene, CDR1 is GTSNPN and CDR2 is SVGIG (reference sequence). The CDR3 sequence is 15 residues long. Trimming at V came to 4 bases and at J to 3 bases, leaving 8 bases not matched to a gene. The CDR3 nucleotides read TGTGCCTGGAACGAGCCGGGGGGGAACTACAATGAGCAGTTCTTC. Encoded protein: CAWNEPGGNYNEQFF.

The CDR3: CASLPLGTPDYEQYF. The CDR3 DNA is TGTGCCAGCCTCCCCCTCGGGACACCAGACTACGAGCAGTACTTC. The genes are TRBV7-9 and TRBJ2-7, with D maybe TRBD1 (6 bases). Germline V CDR1 and CDR2: SEHNR, FQNEAQ (reference sequence). Trimming removed 8 bases from V and 3 bases from J, with 20 bases in between. This CDR3 contains 15 residues.

This chain connects TRBV6-5 to TRBJ1-1, with D perhaps TRBD1 (6 bases). The CDR3 runs to 13 residues. V was shortened by 6 bases and J by 4 bases, with 12 bases between the two germline ends. Germline CDR1 reads MNHEY; CDR2 reads SVGAGI. The CDR3: CASRATGRTEAFF. CDR3 nucleotide sequence: TGTGCCAGCAGAGCAACAGGGCGCACTGAAGCTTTCTTT.

The chain has TRBV6-5 and TRBJ1-5; no firm D call. This CDR3 spans 14 amino acids. V was cut by 2 bases and J by 3 bases, with 8 bases left in between. CDR1 and CDR2 (germline): MNHEY, SVGAGI. CDR3 nucleotide sequence: TGTGCCAGCAGTTACGGAGGGTTCAATCAGCCCCAGCATTTT. Translating it yields CASSYGGFNQPQHF.

The J gene is TRBJ2-5, the V gene TRBV25-1, with 8 bases aligning to TRBD1. There are 14 residues in the CDR3. Germline V gives CDR1 MGHDK, CDR2 SYGVNS. The junction had 10 bases not matched to a gene; V was cut back by 4 bases and J by 9 bases. CDR3 coding DNA: TGTGCCAGCAGTGCTTCGACAGGGGACGGGGCCCAGTACTTC. It is translated as CASSASTGDGAQYF.

The rearrangement uses TRBV7-9 and TRBJ2-5; the D is unclear. CDR1 is SEHNR and CDR2 is FQNEAQ in the germline V gene (reference sequence). There are 14 residues in the CDR3. V lost 3 bases and J lost 11, with 19 bases in between. The CDR3 DNA sequence: TGTGCCAGCAGCTTTCGCCTTCTTAGTGAAGAGCAGTACTTC. Protein product: CASSFRLLSEEQYF.

This rearrangement joins TRBV2 to TRBJ1-5, with 7 bases fitting TRBD1. The germline CDR1 and CDR2 sequences are SNHLY and FYNNEI. This CDR3 is 13 amino acids long. J lost 3 bases, V lost 6 bases, and 2 bases had no gene match. The CDR3, as DNA: TGTGCCAGCAGAGACAGGGCCAATCAGCCCCAGCATTTT. It is translated as CASRDRANQPQHF.

The V gene is TRBV7-3, the J gene TRBJ2-2; 8 nucleotides match TRBD1. Germline V CDR1 and CDR2: SGHTA, FQGTGA. The CDR3 totals 17 residues. V shed 0 bases and J 4 bases; nucleotides not matched to a gene: 7. For the CDR3, the DNA is TGTGCCAGCAGCTTAACACGATCCGGGACAGGCACCGGGGAGCTGTTTTTT. This translates into CASSLTRSGTGTGELFF.

This clone was observed a few times. The chain has TRBV11-3 and TRBJ2-1, with TRBD1 identical over 9 bases. The CDR3 spans 15 residues. Trimming at V came to 5 bases and at J to 2 bases, leaving 4 bases not matched to a gene. Germline-derived CDR1 and CDR2 are SGHNT and YENEEA. The CDR3 region has the DNA TGTGCCAGCAGCCCCCGGACAGGGGCCTACAATGAGCAGTTCTTC. Translation: CASSPRTGAYNEQFF.

The V and J genes are TRBV11-2 and TRBJ1-3, with D possibly being TRBD1 (5 bases). This CDR3 spans 16 amino acids. Trimming stripped 5 bases from V and 4 bases from J, with 18 bases between. CDR1 and CDR2 (germline): SGHAT, FQNNGV. The CDR3 DNA sequence: TGTGCCAGCAGCAACGCCTTTCAGGGATACGGAAACACCATATATTTT. Protein product: CASSNAFQGYGNTIYF. The full variable domain, its missing parts supplied by reference TRBV11-2 and TRBJ1-3, is EAGVAQSPRYKIIEKRQSVAFWCNPISGHATLYWYQQILGQGPKLLIQFQNNGVVDDSQLPKDRFSAERLKGVDSTLKIQPAKLEDSAVYLCASSNAFQGYGNTIYFGEGSWLTVV.

The chain links TRBV9 to TRBJ2-2; D is unresolved. V was trimmed by 4 bases and J by 6 bases, leaving 10 bases between them. The CDR3 contains 13 residues. CDR1 is SGDLS, CDR2 YYNGEE, per germline. CDR3 residues: CASSLSESGELFF. The CDR3 nucleotides are TGTGCCAGCAGCCTCTCGGAGTCCGGGGAGCTGTTTTTT.

The chain combines TRBV27 with TRBJ2-7; TRBD1 matches 12 bases. This CDR3 has 15 amino acids. The V segment lost 4 bases and the J segment 0 bases; nucleotides outside the gene matches: 1. Germline V gives CDR1 MNHEY, CDR2 SMNVEV (reference sequence). CDR3 sequence: CASSSGQGASYEQYF. Here the CDR3 DNA reads TGTGCCAGCAGTTCGGGACAGGGGGCCTCCTACGAGCAGTACTTC.

This clone was picked up one time. The V call is TRBV18, the J call TRBJ2-5, with 9 bases identical to TRBD2. The CDR3 length is 16 residues. J was trimmed by 1 base and V by 5 bases; bases with no gene match: 8. Germline values: CDR1 KGHSH, CDR2 LQKENI. The CDR3 DNA follows: TGTGCCAGCTCATACAGCGGGGGGCCTGTCCAAGAGACCCAGTACTTC. Translated, it gives CASSYSGGPVQETQYF.

The sample holds one count of this clone. The chain carries TRBV5-1 and TRBJ1-1; D remains unclear. V was pared by 4 bases and J by 5 bases, with 15 bases between. The CDR3 totals 14 residues. Germline CDR1 SGHRS, CDR2 YFSETQ. Here the CDR3 reads CASSPTRAPTEAFF. The CDR3, as DNA: TGCGCCAGCAGCCCGACGCGGGCCCCGACTGAAGCTTTCTTT.

The chain has TRBV10-3 and TRBJ1-1, with 7 bases that match TRBD1. Trimming removed 11 bases from V and 0 bases from J; junction bases left unmatched: 9. Germline CDR1 is ENHRY and CDR2 is SYGVKD. The CDR3 consists of 14 residues. The CDR3 bases are TGTGCCGCCTCCGGGACAGCTATGAACACTGAAGCTTTCTTT. Protein product: CAASGTAMNTEAFF.

This clone has more than one count but fewer than ten. V usage is TRBV6-1 and J usage is TRBJ1-4; no reliable D call. Germline-derived CDR1 and CDR2 are MNHNS and SASEGT. This CDR3 contains 14 residues. Trimming left V 3 bases short and J 5 bases short, with 10 bases between. The chain's CDR3 is CASSDLGGNEKLFF. The CDR3 region has the DNA TGTGCCAGCAGTGATCTTGGAGGGAATGAAAAACTGTTTTTT.

The chain is built from TRBV7-9 and TRBJ1-2, with D perhaps TRBD1 (6 bases). The CDR3 consists of 14 residues. Deletions cut 5 bases from V and 6 bases from J, with 16 bases between. Germline V gene sequence: CDR1 SEHNR, CDR2 FQNEAQ (reference sequence). The CDR3 reads CASSGQGGRDGYTF. In DNA, the CDR3 is TGTGCCAGCAGCGGTCAAGGGGGTAGGGATGGCTACACCTTC.

Comment on this clone: Its ends do not fully match the called genes, so a read error is possible. This chain uses TRBV15 with TRBJ1-5; maybe TRBD1 (5 bases). Per germline, CDR1 LNHNV and CDR2 YYDKDF (reference sequence). The CDR3 is 14 amino acids. As DNA, the CDR3 is TGTGCCACCAGCCGAGACAGAAGTTATCAGCCCCAGCATTTT. It specifies CATSRDRSYQPQHF.

The J gene is TRBJ1-2, the V gene TRBV5-1; D ambiguous. This CDR3 contains 11 residues. The germline V and J ends were trimmed by 1 base and 7 bases, with 5 bases remaining between them. Germline values: CDR1 SGHRS, CDR2 YFSETQ. In DNA form, the CDR3 reads TGCGCCAGCAGCTTGCAGTCTGGCTACACCTTC. Encoded protein: CASSLQSGYTF.

The chain recombines TRBV6-5 with TRBJ1-2; TRBD1 is a possible D gene (5 bases). Between the trimmed V and J ends, which lost 2 bases and 8 bases, there was a span of 12 bases. The CDR3 runs 13 residues. Germline V gene lookup returns CDR1 MNHEY and CDR2 SVGAGI. CDR3: CASSYRTPMGYTF. The CDR3 DNA is TGTGCCAGCAGTTACCGGACACCCATGGGCTACACCTTC.

The rearrangement uses TRBV30 and TRBJ1-4; D is possibly TRBD1 (5 bases). Germline CDR1 reads GTSNPN; CDR2 reads SVGIG (reference sequence). The CDR3 has 14 residues. V lost 0 bases and J lost 8, with 13 bases in between. In DNA form, the CDR3 reads TGTGCCTGGAGTGTAGGGGCACTCTGGGAAAAACTGTTTTTT. Translation: CAWSVGALWEKLFF.

This rearrangement joins TRBV7-2 to TRBJ2-6; tentative D call: TRBD1 (6 bases). V was trimmed by 5 bases and J by 4 bases, leaving 12 bases between them. The CDR3 is 15 amino acids. Germline V gene lookup returns CDR1 SGHTA and CDR2 FQGNSA. The CDR3 nucleotides are TGTGCCAGCAGCCTGGGGGCGGCGGGGGCCAACGTCCTGACTTTC. Translating gives CASSLGAAGANVLTF.

The V call is TRBV5-4, the J call TRBJ2-7; 8 nucleotides agree with TRBD1. Losses at the gene ends were 3 bases for V and 5 bases for J; bases not matched to a gene: 13. CDR3 length equals 16 residues. Germline V gene lookup returns CDR1 SGHNT and CDR2 YYREEE (reference sequence). CDR3 sequence: CASSWDLGQALHEQYF. As DNA, the CDR3 is TGTGCCAGCAGCTGGGACTTGGGACAGGCTCTCCACGAGCAGTACTTC.

The chain has TRBV28 and TRBJ2-3; 10 nucleotides align to TRBD1. The CDR3 sequence is 19 residues long. The ends lost 5 bases at V and 1 base at J; junction bases unmatched: 15. Germline CDR1 is MDHEN and CDR2 is SYDVKM. Here the CDR3 DNA reads TGTGCCAGCAGTCCCTATTATCGGGACAGGGGTTCTGGCACAGATACGCAGTATTTT. Translating gives CASSPYYRDRGSGTDTQYF.

This rearrangement joins TRBV7-3 to TRBJ1-1; D might be TRBD1 (5 bases). The CDR3 contains 15 residues. Germline assignment: CDR1 SGHTA and CDR2 FQGTGA. V shed 5 bases and J shed 1 base, with 14 bases lying between them. CDR3 loop: CASSPRAATNTEAFF. CDR3 in DNA: TGTGCCAGCAGCCCCAGGGCAGCGACGAACACTGAAGCTTTCTTT. Looking up the rest from reference TRBV7-3 and TRBJ1-1 gives the full variable domain: GAGVSQTPSNKVTEKGKYVELRCDPISGHTALYWYRQSLGQGPEFLIYFQGTGAADDSGLPNDRFFAVRPEGSVSTLKIQRTERGDSAVYLCASSPRAATNTEAFFGQGTRLTVV.

This clone has a handful of counts. V gene TRBV30 combines with J gene TRBJ2-3, with D perhaps TRBD1 (5 bases). Germline V CDR1 and CDR2: GTSNPN, SVGIG (reference sequence). V was cut by 3 bases and J by 2 bases, with 15 bases left in between. CDR3 length: 15 residues. The CDR3: CAWRATAILTDTQYF. The CDR3 coding sequence is TGTGCCTGGAGGGCGACAGCGATACTCACAGATACGCAGTATTTT.

The rearrangement joins TRBV15 to TRBJ2-5; the match to TRBD1 covers 7 bases. V shed 4 bases and J 3 bases; nucleotides not matched to a gene: 8. The germline gives CDR1 LNHNV, CDR2 YYDKDF (reference sequence). The CDR3 contains 15 residues. In DNA, the CDR3 is TGTGCCACCAGCACGACCCGGGACAGAGAAGAGACCCAGTACTTC. This codes for CATSTTRDREETQYF.

Here the CDR3 DNA reads TGTGCCAGCAACCGGGATAAGGGCTACAATGAGCAGTTCTTC. Amino acid sequence: CASNRDKGYNEQFF. The rearrangement joins TRBV5-4 to TRBJ2-1; the D gene is possibly TRBD2 (5 bases). The CDR3 extends over 14 amino acids. Germline V gene data show CDR1 as SGHNT and CDR2 as YYREEE (reference sequence). The V gene lost 6 bases and the J gene lost 3 bases, with 13 bases spanning the gap.

The chain is built from TRBV18 and TRBJ2-7; D might be TRBD1 (5 bases). Germline V gene sequence: CDR1 KGHSH, CDR2 LQKENI. Trimming pared 5 bases from V and 5 bases from J, leaving 10 bases between. The CDR3 covers 12 residues. CDR3 region: CASSTTGNEQYF. The CDR3 DNA reads TGTGCCAGCTCAACTACAGGAAACGAGCAGTACTTC.